This T cell receptor beta chain was profiled in a study of T cell repertoires in cytomegalovirus infection (dated by TCRdb to the late 2010s). General notes on the study: Donor HLA type was relevant to the analysis, because carriage of CMV infection together with the matching HLA type was indicated by public TCR beta signatures. Points the paper makes about the study in general: The ex vivo response was dominated by HLA-C-restricted CMV-specific TCR beta clonotypes, which also provided the single most frequent clonotype in two of eight donors. In both this cohort and an independent roughly 400-donor cohort, the cumulative frequency of public TCR beta family members distinguished carriers of CMV infection plus the relevant HLA type.

Trimming at the junction amounts to 5 bases on V and 2 bases on J, and the germline ends lie 10 bases apart. From the cysteine through the phenylalanine, the CDR3 covers 13 amino acids. The only DNA kept is the CDR3, 39 bases in frame from the first base. From the germline V gene (reference sequence), CDR1 is SEHNR and CDR2 is FQNEAQ. The instrument was an Illumina HiSeq 1500. In TCRdb, the public reads were trimmed at Q25 with fastp and aligned with MiXCR, with productive beta chains retained. CDR3 protein duplicates are merged, each entry listing the most common genes and DNA. Here the sample has fewer than 550,000 distinct CDR3 sequences; 16% occur a single time. The top ten clonotypes cover roughly 25% of the sample. This clonotype occurred many times. Which antigen it targets is not known. Nothing much larger sits one base from this clone, and base qualities are not available.

The TCR sequence derives from a human donor in good health (CMV status not recorded). Some clones in this sample may be carry-over from other donors' samples. The chain couples TRBV7-9 to TRBJ2-7; no D segment can be confidently identified. The material sequenced was CD8+ T cells from PBMCs. The DNA is TGTGCCAGCAGCCCGGACGCTACCTACGAGCAGTACTTC. Protein translation: CASSPDATYEQYF.